This TCR beta chain was identified during a study of a mutant IDH1 vaccine in newly diagnosed glioma. The table came from immunoSEQ multiplex PCR; TCRdb's copy has only in-frame clones and leaves some out. The sample has about 64,000 clones; roughly 83% are singletons. A remark on this clone: Its cognate antigen is unknown.

This CDR3 is 13 amino acids long. The germline gives CDR1 LNHNV, CDR2 YYDKDF (reference sequence). The germline V and J ends were trimmed by 0 bases and 3 bases, with 5 bases remaining between them. Regarding the study as a whole: Across multiple MHC alleles, around 93% of patients had vaccine-induced responses.

The sample's time point: week 11, during vaccination. All doses held 300 ug of mutant IDH1 20-mer peptide, with topical imiquimod. The sequence derives from a woman in her forties or fifties with glioma. Sequenced material: PBMCs, taken from a glioma patient whose treatment included an IDH1 peptide vaccine. The V gene is TRBV15, the J gene TRBJ1-1; D ambiguous. This CDR3 reads CATSRDLDTEAFF. The CDR3 DNA reads TGTGCCACCAGCAGAGATCTGGACACTGAAGCTTTCTTT.